The 13 T cell receptor beta chains below come from one sample, sequenced in a study of tumor-infiltrating lymphocytes in primary liver carcinoma (dated by TCRdb to 2015 to 2018). Total RNA and DNA were co-extracted from about 20-30 mg of bulk tissue with the AllPrep DNA/RNA mini kit, without cell sorting. The sequencer was an Illumina HiSeq 2500. TCRbeta-specific cDNA was reverse-transcribed from approximately 0.5 ug total RNA using a constant-region primer and ProtoScript II reverse transcriptase. Three nested multiplex PCR rounds, following a slightly modified ARM-PCR procedure, were used to build the TCRbeta libraries. Multiplex TRBV1-TRBV30 forward primers and a Cbeta reverse primer were used in the first two PCR rounds, each of which was run for 9 to 11 cycles. The public reads were quality trimmed at Q25 with fastp and then assembled into clones with MiXCR by TCRdb, keeping productive beta chains. Rows are unified per CDR3 protein, each entry keeping the most common DNA and genes. This sample is represented by more than 70,000 distinct CDR3 sequences; around 70% of them were singletons. The top ten constitute roughly a fifth of the sample.

The material sequenced was liver tumor tissue from sampling region 1. The cell subset or site label, as the study defines it: tumor region T1, superior pole. The receptors come from a man aged 40-50 years with primary liver carcinoma and hepatitis B virus infection.

Points on this clonotype: Since the CDR3 does not end with the conserved phenylalanine or tryptophan, this likely comes from a read error. The rearrangement uses TRBV7-2 and TRBJ2-7; 7 bases align to TRBD2. The CDR3 runs to 13 residues. The germline gives CDR1 SGHTA, CDR2 FQGNSA. The V gene end was trimmed by 5 bases and the J gene end by 4 bases; junction bases not matched to a gene: 5. CDR3 region: CASSTRTSYEQYL. The DNA of the CDR3 is TGTGCCAGCAGCACACGGACTAGTTACGAGCAGTACTTA.

Worth noting for this clonotype: The CDR3 ends on some other residue instead of the conserved phenylalanine or tryptophan, so this is likely a read error. The chain is built from TRBV2 and TRBJ2-7; no reliable D call. This CDR3 spans 13 amino acids. The germline V gene has CDR1 SNHLY and CDR2 FYNNEI. The CDR3 loop reads CASGDRQSYEQYY. In nucleotides, the CDR3 is TGTGCCAGCGGTGATAGGCAGTCCTATGAGCAGTACTAC.

For this clonotype: No conserved phenylalanine or tryptophan is present at the end of the CDR3, so a read error is the likely explanation. The V call is TRBV5-4, the J call TRBJ2-1; TRBD2 agrees at 11 bases. This CDR3 has 15 residues. V lost 4 bases to trimming and J lost 4 bases; unmatched junction nucleotides: 4. CDR1 and CDR2 from the germline V gene are SGHNT and YYREEE (reference sequence). The CDR3 region has the DNA TGTGCCAGCAGCCATCGACTAGCGGGATACAATGAGCAGTTCATC. Its translation: CASSHRLAGYNEQFI.

This clonotype has a count of ten or more. V is TRBV5-1 and J is TRBJ2-7, with a tentative D call TRBD2 (6 bases). CDR3 length: 13 residues. V lost 4 bases and J lost 3, with 11 bases in between. Looked up from germline, CDR1 is SGHRS and CDR2 is YFSETQ. The CDR3 here is CASSPGSVYEQYF. CDR3 nucleotides: TGCGCCAGCAGCCCCGGGAGCGTCTACGAGCAGTACTTC.

The genes are TRBV6-5 and TRBJ1-2, with 7 bases that match TRBD1. The ends lost 11 bases at V and 6 bases at J; junction bases unmatched: 18. This CDR3 spans 15 amino acids. Germline CDR1 reads MNHEY; CDR2 reads SVGAGI. Here the CDR3 reads CACGKKGASNHGYTF. The CDR3 bases are TGTGCCTGCGGGAAAAAGGGGGCTTCAAACCATGGCTACACCTTC.

Only a few counts were recorded for this clonotype. V usage is TRBV29-1 and J usage is TRBJ2-7; 9 bases match TRBD2. The CDR3 runs 19 residues. Germline assignment: CDR1 SQVTM and CDR2 ANQGSEA. Trimming at V came to 0 bases and at J to 5 bases, leaving 20 bases not matched to a gene. The CDR3 loop is CSVEDRPSRGRAYLDEQYF. The CDR3 region has the DNA TGCAGCGTTGAAGATAGACCGAGTCGCGGGAGGGCCTATCTGGACGAGCAGTACTTC.

This clonotype has just one count. A clone one base away is much larger, so this may be a read error. This CDR3 is missing its conserved last phenylalanine or tryptophan, likely due to a read error. The J gene is TRBJ2-5, the V gene TRBV28; 14 nucleotides line up with TRBD2. CDR1 MDHEN and CDR2 SYDVKM come from the germline V gene. The CDR3 extends over 16 amino acids. V trimming: 7 bases; J trimming: 1 base; junction bases outside the gene matches: 5. The CDR3 loop reads CASMGLAGVGQETQYL. The CDR3 region has the DNA TGTGCCAGCATGGGACTAGCGGGAGTGGGCCAAGAGACCCAGTACCTC.

Details on this clonotype: A junction boundary mismatches the germline segment, possibly from a read error. The gene calls are TRBV10-2 and TRBJ2-7; no definite D call. This CDR3 is built from 13 residues. Germline CDR1 reads WSHSY; CDR2 reads SAAADI. The DNA of the CDR3 is TGCGCCATCAGTAGAGGACCGAATTACGAGCAGTACTTC. Protein: CAISRGPNYEQYF.

On this clonotype: This may arise from a read error, as a much more abundant clone is one base away. V usage is TRBV28 and J usage is TRBJ2-7; 7 nucleotides match TRBD2. The V segment lost 10 bases and the J segment 5 bases; nucleotides outside the gene matches: 11. The length of the CDR3 is 13 residues. Per germline, CDR1 MDHEN and CDR2 SYDVKM. The CDR3 spells CAIIPAGEDEQYF. The CDR3 DNA is TGTGCCATCATCCCCGCGGGAGAAGACGAGCAGTACTTC.

As to this clonotype: A read error may account for a junction end that differs from germline. The chain links TRBV10-3 to TRBJ2-5; 8 bases match TRBD1. CDR1 ENHRY and CDR2 SYGVKD come from the germline V gene. The CDR3 is 14 residues long. The CDR3 spells CTINGQGPQETQYF. The CDR3 DNA is TGTACCATCAATGGACAGGGACCCCAAGAGACCCAGTACTTT.

This clonotype was seen repeatedly, ten times or more. The chain uses TRBV7-9 and TRBJ2-7; 8 bases fit TRBD2. CDR3 length: 14 amino acids. Germline assignment: CDR1 SEHNR and CDR2 FQNEAQ (reference sequence). J gave up 6 bases and V 0 bases, and 4 bases lay outside the gene matches. For the CDR3, the DNA is TGTGCCAGCAGCTTAGCGGACCGGGAGGGCGAGCAGTACTTC. Protein sequence: CASSLADREGEQYF.

On this clonotype: Likely a read error: the CDR3 ends without its conserved phenylalanine or tryptophan. This chain joins TRBV14 and TRBJ2-7, with 11 bases fitting TRBD2. The CDR3 spans 16 residues. J lost 4 bases, V lost 4 bases, and 9 bases had no gene match. The germline CDR1 and CDR2 sequences are SGHDN and FVKESK. The CDR3 region is CASSPRPGLAEYEQYL. CDR3 DNA sequence: TGTGCCAGCAGCCCCCGCCCGGGACTAGCGGAGTACGAGCAGTACCTC.

With respect to this clonotype: Germline and junction disagree at one end, which may indicate a read error. V gene TRBV24-1 combines with J gene TRBJ2-1; possibly TRBD1 or TRBD2 for D (5 bases each). CDR1 KGHDR and CDR2 SFDVKD come from the germline V gene. This CDR3 has 14 residues. The CDR3 loop reads CPTSDLVGIGDQFF. As DNA, the CDR3 is TGTCCCACCAGTGACTTAGTTGGGATCGGGGACCAGTTCTTC.